The rows below give T cell receptor beta chains drawn from one sample of a study of blood T cell repertoires in COVID-19. Libraries were prepared by immunoSEQ multiplex PCR; TCRdb keeps only in-frame clonotypes and omits some of them. The data show 80,000 to 100,000 clones, approximately 90% seen once. The sample comprised peripheral blood. These TCRs come from a man aged 55-75 years with acute or convalescent COVID-19. CDR3s leave out the opening cysteine and the closing phenylalanine or tryptophan.

CDR3: ASSLDRANEQY
V: TRBV5-5

CDR3: ASSVSGGPYNEQF
V: TRBV6-4

CDR3: ASSFTSGLSTDTQY
V: TRBV7-9

CDR3: ASSFQYSGNTIY
V: TRBV7-8

CDR3: AISEQGSNSNQPQH
V: TRBV10-3

CDR3: ASSYNQGVDEKLF
V: TRBV7-2

CDR3: ASSLKGTGATGTEAF
V: TRBV5-5

CDR3: ASRRAGTGNYGYT
V: TRBV19

CDR3: ASSPYQAGTEAF
V: TRBV7-9

CDR3: AWSMGASTEAF
V: TRBV30

CDR3: ASSPVNSGALGETQY
V: TRBV18

CDR3: ASSLTSGGFSTDTQY
V: TRBV5-4

CDR3: ATSRGGQALGGYT
V: TRBV15

CDR3: ASNTGYGYGYT
V: TRBV12-3/TRBV12-4

CDR3: ASSRTGAEKLF
V: TRBV19

CDR3: AGRGRPTEAF
V: TRBV30

CDR3: ASARDRGTNEQF
V: TRBV2

CDR3: SASSGNSNQPQH
V: TRBV20-1

CDR3: ASSRDQGSVTYEQY
V: TRBV7-6

CDR3: ASSQAKLAGTIYNEQF
V: TRBV14

CDR3: ASSARQGVNQPQH
V: TRBV5-6

CDR3: ASRQALRLNTEAF
V: TRBV6-5

CDR3: ASSPPNGHKETQY
V: TRBV18

CDR3: ASSYSGARADTQY
V: TRBV6-5

CDR3: ASSVGWGPDYGYT
V: TRBV13

CDR3: ASKRGLGVDEQF
V: TRBV5-1

CDR3: ASSVTGTSTDTQY
V: TRBV28

CDR3: SAAGSGRGAYNEQF
V: TRBV29-1

CDR3: ASSKTGMNTEAF
V: TRBV19

CDR3: ASSVQGAGTDTQY
V: TRBV5-1

CDR3: ASSQGAGVNEQF
V: TRBV11-3

CDR3: ASSPSRGGGTDTQY
V: TRBV9

CDR3: ASTNPGTRTEAF
V: TRBV5-1

CDR3: ASSQDPGSSNQPQH
V: TRBV3-1/TRBV3-2

CDR3: ASSLVGRDKAF
V: TRBV12-3/TRBV12-4

CDR3: ASRLGWDRSSEAF
V: TRBV2

CDR3: ASSLGQREKLF
V: TRBV14

CDR3: AWSPRHNTEAF
V: TRBV30

CDR3: ASSLVATSGLNEQF
V: TRBV11-3

CDR3: AWSQGGEQF
V: TRBV30

CDR3: ASSLGGGDGYT
V: TRBV5-6

CDR3: AWKTGRTEAF
V: TRBV30

CDR3: ASSADEGQGAEAF
V: TRBV5-1

CDR3: ASSLDTVETQY
V: TRBV5-1

CDR3: ASSPQGGQPQH
V: TRBV6-5

CDR3: ASSSLTGAVGSPLH
V: TRBV5-1

CDR3: ASSPDISSYYGYT
V: TRBV5-1

CDR3: ASRPPGQGARDTQY
V: TRBV4-1

CDR3: ATGTGINYGYT
V: TRBV7-8

CDR3: ASSTSAQKLF
V: TRBV11-2

CDR3: ASSTGQGTSYGYT
V: TRBV5-4

CDR3: ASRDRGNSYEQY
V: TRBV19

CDR3: ASRSGRQETQY
V: TRBV5-1

CDR3: ASSEGQYQETQY
V: TRBV5-1

CDR3: AWSAYRDRGRYGYT
V: TRBV30

CDR3: ASSQDSRGFNQPQH
V: TRBV4-1

CDR3: ASSDSRRPEAF
V: TRBV25-1

CDR3: ASSRGQDQAF
V: TRBV18

CDR3: ATGESGANVLT
V: TRBV24-1